This record covers a single TCR beta chain. The antigen is undetermined. PCR involved 60 Vbeta and 13 Jbeta primers. Repertoires were generated with immunoSEQ multiplex PCR, while TCRdb's copy carries only in-frame clones and drops some. The sample holds about 43,000 clones; about half are singletons and the top ten take about 6.3%. The data were obtained in a study of cytomegalovirus exposure and HLA in healthy donors. Overall study context: The 100 million to 120 million unique TCR beta sequences, from 150 million to 200 million T cells, were found by an earlier analysis. Study-level points and caveats: There was a cluster of highly shared sequence variants that was likely a sequencing artifact. Evidence from a later analysis indicated that most CMV-associated TCR beta chains looked HLA-restricted. Solely CMV serostatus was available to characterize immune exposure.

Trimming removed 4 bases from V and 4 bases from J; junction bases left unmatched: 13. This CDR3 is 17 amino acids long. CDR1 is SGHRS and CDR2 is YFSETQ in the germline V gene. The receptor comes from a man aged 55-75 years in good health and CMV-seronegative. The sequenced sample was PBMCs. The genes are TRBV5-1 and TRBJ2-7, with TRBD2 matching 11 bases. The CDR3 DNA sequence: TGCGCCAGCAGCCAGGGACTAGCGGCACAAGCTTGGTACGAGCAGTACTTC. It translates to CASSQGLAAQAWYEQYF.